This T cell receptor (beta chain) was recorded in a study of glioma-infiltrating T cells after dendritic cell vaccination. Sequencing was performed with immunoSEQ multiplex PCR; in TCRdb, only in-frame clones are kept and a portion is missing. The repertoire holds more than 85,000 clones, approximately 81% seen once, with just under 3% in the top ten. This CDR3 comprises 13 residues. V gave up 0 bases and J gave up 4 bases, with 5 bases separating them. Germline assignment: CDR1 SGHRS and CDR2 YFSETQ. The origin of this receptor is a human donor with glioblastoma. The specimen comprised blood, sampled before dendritic cell vaccination. V and J are TRBV5-1 and TRBJ1-5, with D possibly being TRBD1 (5 bases). CDR3 in DNA: TGCGCCAGCAGCTTGGACAGGAATCAGCCCCAGCATTTT. Encoded protein: CASSLDRNQPQHF. Drawing the rest from reference TRBV5-1 and TRBJ1-5, the complete variable domain is KAGVTQTPRYLIKTRGQQVTLSCSPISGHRSVSWYQQTPGQGLQFLFEYFSETQRNKGNFPGRFSGRQFSNSRSEMNVSTLELGDSALYLCASSLDRNQPQHFGDGTRLSIL.